These 29 T cell receptor beta chains share one sample of origin, sequenced in a study of beta chain features in type 1 diabetes. These TCRs' antigens remain unknown. Study observations and caveats: The study found moderately but significantly shorter TCRB CDR3s in all four CD4+ subsets of Type 1 diabetes patients.

Sequenced material consisted of expressed TCRB transcripts (all of the isolated RNA was reverse transcribed). Clones were read by immunoSEQ multiplex PCR, and TCRdb kept only the in-frame ones, dropping some. The data show 600,000 or so clones, 12% seen once. Sample: naive CD4+ T cells from blood. Every receptor here comes from a man aged 25 to 40 with type 1 diabetes.

This rearrangement joins TRBV19 to TRBJ2-7, with 11 bases lining up with TRBD1. The junction had 7 bases not matched to a gene; V was cut back by 5 bases and J by 4 bases. Germline loops: CDR1 LNHDA, CDR2 SQIVND (reference sequence). CDR3 length: 15 residues. The CDR3 loop reads CASSSSDRGPYEQYF. The DNA for the CDR3 is TGTGCCAGTAGTTCTTCGGACAGGGGGCCGTACGAGCAGTACTTC. Full variable domain (remainder filled in from reference TRBV19 and TRBJ2-7): DGGITQSPKYLFRKEGQNVTLSCEQNLNHDAMYWYRQDPGQGLRLIYYSQIVNDFQKGDIAEGYSVSREKKESFPLTVTSAQKNPTAFYLCASSSSDRGPYEQYFGPGTRLTVT.

The V call is TRBV4-2, the J call TRBJ1-1, with a weak D call TRBD1 (5 bases). This CDR3 has 14 amino acids. Trimming cost V 1 base and J 1 base, with 7 bases left between them. Germline loops: CDR1 LGHNA, CDR2 YNFKEQ. DNA for the CDR3: TGTGCCAGCAGCCAAGGGCAGGGGAACACTGAAGCTTTCTTT. Protein: CASSQGQGNTEAFF.

This chain joins TRBV9 and TRBJ1-6, with 7 bases aligning to TRBD1. V was clipped by 7 bases and J by 6 bases; unmatched bases: 4. CDR1 and CDR2 from the germline V gene are SGDLS and YYNGEE. CDR3 length: 13 amino acids. The CDR3 DNA reads TGTGCCAGCCAGGGGGGGAGTAATTCACCCCTCCACTTT. Protein sequence: CASQGGSNSPLHF.

The chain recombines TRBV18 with TRBJ2-6, with D perhaps matching TRBD2 (5 bases). The CDR3 extends over 16 amino acids. Germline V gene data show CDR1 as KGHSH and CDR2 as LQKENI. Trimming took off 3 bases at V and 0 bases at J, with 9 bases between the two ends. For the CDR3, the DNA is TGTGCCAGCTCACCTCCTGAGGGCTCTGGGGCCAACGTCCTGACTTTC. Residues: CASSPPEGSGANVLTF.

The chain links TRBV28 to TRBJ2-6; D gene unclear. This CDR3 is built from 14 residues. Per the germline V gene, CDR1 is MDHEN and CDR2 is SYDVKM. V gave up 2 bases and J gave up 0 bases, with 2 bases separating them. CDR3 sequence reads: CASSLPSGANVLTF. The DNA of the CDR3 is TGTGCCAGCAGTTTACCCTCTGGGGCCAACGTCCTGACTTTC.

This clone was detected only once. The gene calls are TRBV6-1 and TRBJ2-4; D is uncertain. The CDR3 has 14 amino acids. The germline CDR1 and CDR2 sequences are MNHNS and SASEGT. V lost 6 bases, J lost 2 bases, and 11 bases lay in between. CDR3 protein: CASSPQATKNIQYF. CDR3 coding DNA: TGTGCCAGCAGCCCCCAGGCAACCAAAAACATTCAGTACTTC.

This clone has only a few counts. The CDR3, as DNA: TGCGCCAGCAGCCAAGATTCGCGGGGGATGGGCTACAATGAGCAGTTCTTC. It is translated as CASSQDSRGMGYNEQFF. This chain connects TRBV4-3 to TRBJ2-1; 7 bases are a match to TRBD2. V gave up 0 bases and J gave up 3 bases; unmatched junction bases: 8. The CDR3 length is 17 residues. In germline, CDR1 is LGHNA, CDR2 YSLEER.

This sequence joins TRBV7-2 and TRBJ2-1; D uncertain. CDR1 is SGHTA, CDR2 FQGNSA, per germline. V dropped 1 base and J dropped 9 bases, with 10 bases sitting between them. The CDR3 covers 13 residues. This CDR3 reads CASSLVRSPEQFF. The CDR3 nucleotides read TGTGCCAGCAGCTTAGTTAGGTCGCCTGAGCAGTTCTTC.

This clone was counted a few times. The chain recombines TRBV7-2 with TRBJ2-1; 12 bases agree with TRBD2. There are 16 residues in the CDR3. Germline assignment: CDR1 SGHTA and CDR2 FQGNSA. V gave up 5 bases and J gave up 9 bases; unmatched junction bases: 11. CDR3 in DNA: TGTGCCAGCAGCCCTGCTAGCGGGGGGGCCTTTGCTGAGCAGTTCTTC. It translates to CASSPASGGAFAEQFF.

This chain connects TRBV9 to TRBJ2-1; TRBD2 matches at 8 bases. Trimming took 3 bases from V and 2 from J; bases not matched to a gene: 4. The CDR3 runs 15 residues. The V gene's germline CDR1 is SGDLS and CDR2 YYNGEE. CDR3: CASSDVAGTYNEQFF. The CDR3 DNA reads as TGTGCCAGCAGCGACGTAGCGGGGACCTACAATGAGCAGTTCTTC.

The genes are TRBV6-1 and TRBJ1-5, with 11 nucleotides matching TRBD1. The trim removed 5 bases at V and 6 bases at J, leaving 3 bases unmatched. There are 14 residues in the CDR3. Germline V gene data show CDR1 as MNHNS and CDR2 as SASEGT. The CDR3 is CASSPGQGAQPQHF. DNA of the CDR3: TGTGCCAGCAGTCCAGGACAGGGGGCTCAGCCCCAGCATTTT.

The chain couples TRBV4-3 to TRBJ2-2; 7 nucleotides match TRBD1. Germline-derived CDR1 and CDR2 are LGHNA and YSLEER. The CDR3 runs to 17 residues. Trimming at V came to 0 bases and at J to 3 bases, leaving 7 bases not matched to a gene. CDR3 sequence reads: CASSQDTGQAYTGELFF. The CDR3 nucleotides read TGCGCCAGCAGCCAAGACACTGGACAGGCCTACACCGGGGAGCTGTTTTTT.

This clone was recorded a few times. The gene calls are TRBV30 and TRBJ1-5; weak D call: TRBD1 (5 bases). There are 14 residues in the CDR3. V was trimmed by 3 bases and J by 0 bases, leaving 9 bases between them. Germline values: CDR1 GTSNPN, CDR2 SVGIG (reference sequence). The CDR3 sequence: CAWRKGNSNQPQHF. The CDR3 DNA follows: TGTGCCTGGAGAAAGGGGAATAGCAATCAGCCCCAGCATTTT.

This chain joins TRBV9 and TRBJ2-2; the D is unclear. The CDR3 has 14 amino acids. Trimming pared 2 bases from V and 4 bases from J, leaving 9 bases between. Germline V CDR1 and CDR2: SGDLS, YYNGEE. CDR3: CASSVLGGTGELFF. Written as DNA, the CDR3 is TGTGCCAGCAGCGTCCTAGGTGGCACCGGGGAGCTGTTTTTT.

The sample holds a few counts of this clone. J is TRBJ2-2 and V is TRBV4-1; D may correspond to TRBD1 or TRBD2 (5 bases each). This CDR3 region has 17 residues. Trimming left V 0 bases short and J 6 bases short, with 17 bases between. Germline CDR1 is MGHRA and CDR2 is YSYEKL. DNA of the CDR3: TGCGCCAGCAGCCAAGATCTGTCAGGGACGGGGCCCGGGGAGCTGTTTTTT. Translation gives CASSQDLSGTGPGELFF.

Regarding this clone: The same CDR3 also results from other DNA sequences found in this sample. CDR3 bases: TGCAGCGTTGAAGACCGGGGCAACACTGAAGCTTTCTTT. It specifies CSVEDRGNTEAFF. The chain carries TRBV29-1 and TRBJ1-1; D perhaps matches TRBD1 (5 bases). This CDR3 region has 13 residues. Germline V gives CDR1 SQVTM, CDR2 ANQGSEA. V lost 0 bases to trimming and J lost 2 bases, with 7 bases between them.

The chain has TRBV19 and TRBJ1-2, with D possibly TRBD1 on 5 matching bases. Between the trimmed V and J ends, which lost 4 bases and 6 bases, there was a span of 15 bases. CDR1 is LNHDA, CDR2 SQIVND, per germline (reference sequence). The CDR3 runs to 14 residues. This CDR3 is CASSTSGLLDGYTF. In nucleotides, the CDR3 is TGTGCCAGTAGTACCTCAGGGCTCCTCGATGGCTACACCTTC.

This clone was seen a few times. This chain joins TRBV9 and TRBJ2-7; 7 nucleotides align to TRBD2. CDR1 SGDLS and CDR2 YYNGEE come from the germline V gene. CDR3 length: 15 residues. V was pared by 1 base and J by 2 bases, with 6 bases of the junction left unmatched. CDR3: CASSVSDGLAYEQYF. CDR3 nucleotide sequence: TGTGCCAGCAGCGTATCAGATGGACTAGCCTACGAGCAGTACTTC.

The J gene is TRBJ1-2, the V gene TRBV6-1, with D possibly TRBD1 on 6 matching bases. From germline, CDR1 is MNHNS and CDR2 SASEGT. The V and J ends lost 5 bases and 13 bases respectively, with 20 bases between them. The CDR3 is 13 amino acids. CDR3 sequence: CASSSLIQGSSTF. Written as DNA, the CDR3 is TGTGCCAGCAGTTCATTGATACAGGGTTCCTCCACCTTC.

DNA for the CDR3: TGTGCCAGCAGCTTGGACAGGGCCTATGGCTACACCTTC. Its protein product is CASSLDRAYGYTF. The chain joins TRBV5-4 to TRBJ1-2; possibly TRBD1 for D (6 bases). The V gene's germline CDR1 is SGHNT and CDR2 YYREEE (reference sequence). The CDR3 contains 13 residues. V was cut by 0 bases and J by 4 bases, with 7 bases left in between.

This clone was found a few times. The chain couples TRBV7-2 to TRBJ2-3; D is uncertain. Germline CDR1 and CDR2: SGHTA and FQGNSA. Trimming pared 8 bases from V and 2 bases from J, leaving 14 bases between. This CDR3 has 14 residues. The CDR3 here is CASLPEPVTDTQYF. The CDR3 nucleotides are TGTGCCAGCCTCCCAGAGCCCGTCACAGATACGCAGTATTTT.

This clone was observed a few times. The chain employs TRBV2 and TRBJ1-4; TRBD1 is a possible D gene (6 bases). The CDR3 loop spans 15 amino acids. V was trimmed by 4 bases and J by 2 bases, leaving 11 bases between them. The germline V gene has CDR1 SNHLY and CDR2 FYNNEI. This CDR3 is CASSGSQGTNEKLFF. CDR3 nucleotide sequence: TGTGCCAGCAGTGGAAGTCAGGGGACTAATGAAAAACTGTTTTTT. The full variable domain, completed using reference TRBV2 and TRBJ1-4, is EPEVTQTPSHQVTQMGQEVILRCVPISNHLYFYWYRQILGQKVEFLVSFYNNEISEKSEIFDDQFSVERPDGSNFTLKIRSTKLEDSAMYFCASSGSQGTNEKLFFGSGTQLSVL.

The chain uses TRBV30 and TRBJ1-2; 7 bases align to TRBD1. The CDR3 sequence is 16 residues long. In germline, CDR1 is GTSNPN, CDR2 SVGIG (reference sequence). V lost 8 bases and J lost 2; bases outside the gene matches: 17. The CDR3, as DNA: TGTGCCCGGGCGAGGCGAACAAGGGGGCAAAACTATGGCTACACCTTC. Translated, it gives CARARRTRGQNYGYTF.

This clone was seen more than once but under ten times. This chain connects TRBV29-1 to TRBJ1-3; D gene uncertain. Trimming removed 6 bases at V and 0 bases at J, with 18 bases between. The CDR3 has 16 amino acids. Germline V lookup: CDR1 SQVTM, CDR2 ANQGSEA. CDR3 nucleotides: TGCAGCGTGGCCAGTCGGGAGCCTATCTCTGGAAACACCATATATTTT. This encodes CSVASREPISGNTIYF.

This clone came up a few times. The chain joins TRBV7-2 to TRBJ2-5; possibly TRBD2 for D (5 bases). Trimming removed 2 bases at V and 4 bases at J, with 14 bases between. The CDR3 is 15 residues long. Germline CDR1 and CDR2: SGHTA and FQGNSA. As DNA, the CDR3 is TGTGCCAGCAGCTTACAGGTCGGGGTGGTAGAGACCCAGTACTTC. Protein sequence: CASSLQVGVVETQYF.

There are a few counts of this clone. This chain uses TRBV29-1 with TRBJ1-4; D may be TRBD1 (5 bases). CDR3 length: 14 residues. V was shortened by 7 bases and J by 4 bases, with 16 bases between the two germline ends. Per germline, CDR1 SQVTM and CDR2 ANQGSEA. The CDR3 DNA follows: TGCAGCGCTAAAACAGGAGGCGGTAATGAAAAACTGTTTTTT. It codes for CSAKTGGGNEKLFF. Using reference TRBV29-1 and TRBJ1-4 for the parts outside the CDR3, the full variable domain is SAVISQKPSRDICQRGTSLTIQCQVDSQVTMMFWYRQQPGQSLTLIATANQGSEATYESGFVIDKFPISRPNLTFSTLTVSNMSPEDSSIYLCSAKTGGGNEKLFFGSGTQLSVL.

The CDR3 here is CASSSGRSNQPQHF. The CDR3 DNA reads TGTGCCAGCAGCTCCGGACGGAGCAATCAGCCCCAGCATTTT. The chain recombines TRBV7-2 with TRBJ1-5; D is ambiguous. Germline V gene data show CDR1 as SGHTA and CDR2 as FQGNSA. This CDR3 comprises 14 residues. Trimming took off 4 bases at V and 1 base at J, with 8 bases between the two ends.

The rearrangement joins TRBV10-3 to TRBJ1-4; tentative D call: TRBD1 (5 bases). Trimming stripped 1 base from V and 3 bases from J, with 9 bases between. The CDR3 length is 15 residues. Germline lookup yields CDR1 ENHRY and CDR2 SYGVKD. The CDR3 nucleotides read TGTGCCATCAGTGAGTACGGGGACTCTAATGAAAAACTGTTTTTT. Translating it yields CAISEYGDSNEKLFF.

The CDR3: CASSIGGGSTDTQYF. The CDR3 DNA follows: TGTGCCAGCAGCATCGGCGGGGGGAGCACAGATACGCAGTATTTT. This chain links TRBV9 with TRBJ2-3, with 8 positions matching TRBD2. Trimming took 4 bases from V and 0 from J; bases not matched to a gene: 4. Germline assignment: CDR1 SGDLS and CDR2 YYNGEE. CDR3 length equals 15 residues.